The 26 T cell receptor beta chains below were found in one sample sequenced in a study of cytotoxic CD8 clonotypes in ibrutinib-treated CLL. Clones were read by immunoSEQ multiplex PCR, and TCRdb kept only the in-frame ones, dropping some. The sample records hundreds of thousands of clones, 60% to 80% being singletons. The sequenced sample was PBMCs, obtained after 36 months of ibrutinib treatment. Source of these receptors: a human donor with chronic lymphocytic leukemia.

The CDR3 loop is CASSLGTLGNQNYGYTF. The CDR3 bases are TGCGCCAGCAGCTTGGGGACCCTGGGGAATCAAAACTATGGCTACACCTTC. The rearrangement links TRBV5-1 to TRBJ1-2; D gene unclear. CDR1 SGHRS and CDR2 YFSETQ come from the germline V gene. Trimming cost V 0 bases and J 2 bases, with 17 bases left between them. This CDR3 has 17 amino acids.

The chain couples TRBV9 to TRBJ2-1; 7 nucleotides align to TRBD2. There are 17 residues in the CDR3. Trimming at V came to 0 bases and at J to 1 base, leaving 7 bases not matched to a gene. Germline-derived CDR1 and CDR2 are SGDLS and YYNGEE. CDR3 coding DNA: TGTGCCAGCAGCGTAGCTCCTGGCGGGGGATCCTACAATGAGCAGTTCTTC. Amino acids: CASSVAPGGGSYNEQFF.

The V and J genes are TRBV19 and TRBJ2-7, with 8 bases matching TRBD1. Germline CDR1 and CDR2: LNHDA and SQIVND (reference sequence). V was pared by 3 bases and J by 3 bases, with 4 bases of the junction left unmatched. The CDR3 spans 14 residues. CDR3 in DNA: TGTGCCAGTAGTATGGACAGGGAGCGCTACGAGCAGTACTTC. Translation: CASSMDRERYEQYF.

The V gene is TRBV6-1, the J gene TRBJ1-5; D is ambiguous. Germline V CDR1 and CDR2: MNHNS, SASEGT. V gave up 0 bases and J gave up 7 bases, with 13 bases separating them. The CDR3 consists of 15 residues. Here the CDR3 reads CASSEARTTPQPQHF. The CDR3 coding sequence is TGTGCCAGCAGTGAAGCGCGGACTACCCCACAGCCCCAGCATTTT.

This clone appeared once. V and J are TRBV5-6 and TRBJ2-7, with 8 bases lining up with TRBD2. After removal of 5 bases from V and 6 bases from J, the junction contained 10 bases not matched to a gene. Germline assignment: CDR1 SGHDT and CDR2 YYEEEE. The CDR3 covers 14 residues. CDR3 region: CASRYAGTRSEQYF. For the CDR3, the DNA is TGTGCCAGCAGGTATGCCGGGACTAGGAGCGAGCAGTACTTC. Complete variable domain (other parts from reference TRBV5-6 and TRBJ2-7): DAGVTQSPTHLIKTRGQQVTLRCSPKSGHDTVSWYQQALGQGPQFIFQYYEEEERQRGNFPDRFSGHQFPNYSSELNVNALLLGDSALYLCASRYAGTRSEQYFGPGTRLTVT.

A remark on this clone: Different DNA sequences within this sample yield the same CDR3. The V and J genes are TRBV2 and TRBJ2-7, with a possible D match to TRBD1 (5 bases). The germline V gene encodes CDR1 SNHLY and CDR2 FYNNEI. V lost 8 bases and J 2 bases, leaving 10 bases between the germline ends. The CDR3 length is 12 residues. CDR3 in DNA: TGTGCCAGCTCTTCAGGGACCTACGAGCAGTACTTC. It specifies CASSSGTYEQYF.

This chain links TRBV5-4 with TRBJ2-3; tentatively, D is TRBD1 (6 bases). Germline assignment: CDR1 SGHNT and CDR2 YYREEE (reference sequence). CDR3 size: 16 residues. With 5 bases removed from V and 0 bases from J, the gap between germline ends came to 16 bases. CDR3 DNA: TGTGCCAGCAGAATGGCAGGGGTCAGTAGCACAGATACGCAGTATTTT. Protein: CASRMAGVSSTDTQYF.

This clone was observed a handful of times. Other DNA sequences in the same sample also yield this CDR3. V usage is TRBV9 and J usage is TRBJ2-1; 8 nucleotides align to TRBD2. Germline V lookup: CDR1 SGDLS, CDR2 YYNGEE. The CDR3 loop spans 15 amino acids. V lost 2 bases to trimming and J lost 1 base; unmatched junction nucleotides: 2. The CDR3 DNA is TGTGCCAGCAGCGTCAGCGGGGGTTCCTACAATGAGCAGTTCTTC. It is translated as CASSVSGGSYNEQFF.

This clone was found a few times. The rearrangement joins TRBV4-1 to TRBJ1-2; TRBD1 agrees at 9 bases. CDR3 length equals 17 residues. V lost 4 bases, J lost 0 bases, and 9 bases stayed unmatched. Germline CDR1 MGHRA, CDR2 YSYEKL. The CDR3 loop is CASSRSSGTGPNYGYTF. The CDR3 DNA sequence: TGCGCCAGCAGCCGATCCTCCGGGACAGGGCCTAACTATGGCTACACCTTC.

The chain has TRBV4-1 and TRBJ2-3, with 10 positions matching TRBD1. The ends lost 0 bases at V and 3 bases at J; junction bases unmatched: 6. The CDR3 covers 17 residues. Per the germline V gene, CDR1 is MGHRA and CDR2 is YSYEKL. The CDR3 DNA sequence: TGCGCCAGCAGCCAAGATAGGGGACAGGGGACGACAGATACGCAGTATTTT. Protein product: CASSQDRGQGTTDTQYF.

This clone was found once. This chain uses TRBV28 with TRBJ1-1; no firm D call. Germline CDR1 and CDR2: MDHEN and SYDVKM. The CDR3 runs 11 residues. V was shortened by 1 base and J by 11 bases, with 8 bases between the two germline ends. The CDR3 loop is CASSLSLRAFF. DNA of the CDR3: TGTGCCAGCAGTTTATCCCTTAGGGCTTTCTTT.

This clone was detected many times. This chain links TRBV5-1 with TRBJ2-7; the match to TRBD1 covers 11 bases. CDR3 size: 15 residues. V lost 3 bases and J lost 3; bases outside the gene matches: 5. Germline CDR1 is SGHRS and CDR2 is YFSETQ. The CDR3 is CASSSHGTGGYEQYF. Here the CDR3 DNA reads TGCGCCAGCAGCTCCCACGGGACAGGGGGCTACGAGCAGTACTTC.

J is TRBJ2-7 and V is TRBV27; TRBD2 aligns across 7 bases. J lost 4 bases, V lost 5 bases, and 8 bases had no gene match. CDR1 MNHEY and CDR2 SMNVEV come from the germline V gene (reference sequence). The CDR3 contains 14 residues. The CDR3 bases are TGTGCCAGCAGTCCCCGGGGGGAAGAGTACGAGCAGTACTTC. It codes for CASSPRGEEYEQYF.

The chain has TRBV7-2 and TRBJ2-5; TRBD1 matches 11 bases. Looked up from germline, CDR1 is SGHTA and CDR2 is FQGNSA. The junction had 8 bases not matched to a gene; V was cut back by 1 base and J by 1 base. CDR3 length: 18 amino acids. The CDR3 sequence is CASSLGWTGGVFQETQYF. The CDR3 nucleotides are TGTGCCAGCAGCTTAGGATGGACAGGGGGCGTCTTCCAAGAGACCCAGTACTTC. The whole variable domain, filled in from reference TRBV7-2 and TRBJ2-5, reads GAGVSQSPSNKVTEKGKDVELRCDPISGHTALYWYRQSLGQGLEFLIYFQGNSAPDKSGLPSDRFSAERTGGSVSTLTIQRTQQEDSAVYLCASSLGWTGGVFQETQYFGPGTRLLVL.

The CDR3 DNA sequence: TGCGCCAGCAGCTTAGGGGGGGTCTTGTACTTC. Protein product: CASSLGGVLYF. The gene calls are TRBV4-1 and TRBJ2-5; the D gene is possibly TRBD2 (7 bases). Looked up from germline, CDR1 is MGHRA and CDR2 is YSYEKL. Trimming took 5 bases from V and 13 from J, leaving 14 bases between them. This CDR3 has 11 amino acids.

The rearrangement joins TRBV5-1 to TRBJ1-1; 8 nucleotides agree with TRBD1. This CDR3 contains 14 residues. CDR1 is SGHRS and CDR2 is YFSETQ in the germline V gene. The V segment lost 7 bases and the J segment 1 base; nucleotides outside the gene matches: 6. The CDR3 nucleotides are TGCGCCAGCCACTACGGACAGGGGAACACTGAAGCTTTCTTT. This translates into CASHYGQGNTEAFF.

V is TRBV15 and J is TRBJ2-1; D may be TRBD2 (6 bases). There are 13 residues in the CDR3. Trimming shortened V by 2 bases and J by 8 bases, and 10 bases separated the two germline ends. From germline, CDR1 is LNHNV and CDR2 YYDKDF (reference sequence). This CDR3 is CATSRFSGDEQFF. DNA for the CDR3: TGTGCCACCAGCAGATTTAGCGGCGATGAGCAGTTCTTC.

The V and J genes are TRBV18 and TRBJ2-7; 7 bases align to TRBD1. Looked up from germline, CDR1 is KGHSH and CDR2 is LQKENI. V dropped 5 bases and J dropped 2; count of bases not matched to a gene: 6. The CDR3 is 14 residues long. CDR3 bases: TGTGCCAGCTCAGGGACAGACCTGGCCTACGAGCAGTACTTC. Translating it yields CASSGTDLAYEQYF.

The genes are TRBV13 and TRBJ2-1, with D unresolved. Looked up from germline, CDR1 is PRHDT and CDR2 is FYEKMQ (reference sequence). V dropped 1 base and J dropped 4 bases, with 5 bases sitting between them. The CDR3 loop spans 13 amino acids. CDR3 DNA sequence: TGTGCCAGCAGCTTAGCGCGGTACAATGAGCAGTTCTTC. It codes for CASSLARYNEQFF.

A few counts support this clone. CDR3 sequence reads: CASSQDSPEVYGYTF. CDR3 DNA sequence: TGTGCCAGCAGCCAAGATAGCCCGGAAGTATATGGCTACACCTTC. The rearrangement links TRBV14 to TRBJ1-2, with D uncertain. Germline CDR1 SGHDN, CDR2 FVKESK. This CDR3 region has 15 residues. V lost 0 bases to trimming and J lost 5 bases, with 13 bases between them.

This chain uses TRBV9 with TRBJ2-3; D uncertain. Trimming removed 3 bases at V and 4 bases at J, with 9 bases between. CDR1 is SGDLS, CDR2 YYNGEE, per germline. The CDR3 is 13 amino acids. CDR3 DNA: TGTGCCAGCAGCGGTGGGGATTCAGATACGCAGTATTTT. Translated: CASSGGDSDTQYF.

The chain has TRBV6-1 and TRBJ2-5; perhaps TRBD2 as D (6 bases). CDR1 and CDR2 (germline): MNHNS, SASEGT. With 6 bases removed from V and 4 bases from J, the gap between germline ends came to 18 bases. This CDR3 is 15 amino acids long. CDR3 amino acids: CASSSRGNPIETQYF. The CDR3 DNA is TGTGCCAGCAGCAGCCGGGGGAACCCCATAGAGACCCAGTACTTC.

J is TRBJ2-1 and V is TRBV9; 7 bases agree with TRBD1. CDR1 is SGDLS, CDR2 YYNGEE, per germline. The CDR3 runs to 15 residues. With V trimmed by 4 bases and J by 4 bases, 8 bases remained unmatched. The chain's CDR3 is CASSLRDSPYNEQFF. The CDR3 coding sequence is TGTGCCAGCAGCCTCCGGGACAGCCCTTACAATGAGCAGTTCTTC.

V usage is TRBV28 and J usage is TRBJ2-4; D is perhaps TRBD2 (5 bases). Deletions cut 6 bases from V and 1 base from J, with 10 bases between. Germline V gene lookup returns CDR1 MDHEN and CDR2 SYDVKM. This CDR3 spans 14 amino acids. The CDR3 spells CASSPRRAKNIQYF. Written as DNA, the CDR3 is TGTGCCAGCAGCCCCAGGAGGGCCAAAAACATTCAGTACTTC. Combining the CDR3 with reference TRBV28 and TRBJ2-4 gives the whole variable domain DVKVTQSSRYLVKRTGEKVFLECVQDMDHENMFWYRQDPGLGLRLIYFSYDVKMKEKGDIPEGYSVSREKKERFSLILESASTNQTSMYLCASSPRRAKNIQYFGAGTRLSVL.

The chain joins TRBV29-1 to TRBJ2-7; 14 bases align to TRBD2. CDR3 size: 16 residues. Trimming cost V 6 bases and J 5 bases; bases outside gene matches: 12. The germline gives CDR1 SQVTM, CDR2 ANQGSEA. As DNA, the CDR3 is TGCAGCGTCGCAGGGACTAGCGGGAGAGTAAGAGACGAGCAGTACTTC. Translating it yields CSVAGTSGRVRDEQYF.

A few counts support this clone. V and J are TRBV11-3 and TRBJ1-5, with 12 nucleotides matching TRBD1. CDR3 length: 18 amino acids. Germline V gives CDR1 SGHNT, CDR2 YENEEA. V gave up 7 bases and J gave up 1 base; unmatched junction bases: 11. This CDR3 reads CASNHRDRGRLSNQPQHF. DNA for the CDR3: TGTGCCAGCAACCACCGGGACAGGGGGCGATTAAGCAATCAGCCCCAGCATTTT.